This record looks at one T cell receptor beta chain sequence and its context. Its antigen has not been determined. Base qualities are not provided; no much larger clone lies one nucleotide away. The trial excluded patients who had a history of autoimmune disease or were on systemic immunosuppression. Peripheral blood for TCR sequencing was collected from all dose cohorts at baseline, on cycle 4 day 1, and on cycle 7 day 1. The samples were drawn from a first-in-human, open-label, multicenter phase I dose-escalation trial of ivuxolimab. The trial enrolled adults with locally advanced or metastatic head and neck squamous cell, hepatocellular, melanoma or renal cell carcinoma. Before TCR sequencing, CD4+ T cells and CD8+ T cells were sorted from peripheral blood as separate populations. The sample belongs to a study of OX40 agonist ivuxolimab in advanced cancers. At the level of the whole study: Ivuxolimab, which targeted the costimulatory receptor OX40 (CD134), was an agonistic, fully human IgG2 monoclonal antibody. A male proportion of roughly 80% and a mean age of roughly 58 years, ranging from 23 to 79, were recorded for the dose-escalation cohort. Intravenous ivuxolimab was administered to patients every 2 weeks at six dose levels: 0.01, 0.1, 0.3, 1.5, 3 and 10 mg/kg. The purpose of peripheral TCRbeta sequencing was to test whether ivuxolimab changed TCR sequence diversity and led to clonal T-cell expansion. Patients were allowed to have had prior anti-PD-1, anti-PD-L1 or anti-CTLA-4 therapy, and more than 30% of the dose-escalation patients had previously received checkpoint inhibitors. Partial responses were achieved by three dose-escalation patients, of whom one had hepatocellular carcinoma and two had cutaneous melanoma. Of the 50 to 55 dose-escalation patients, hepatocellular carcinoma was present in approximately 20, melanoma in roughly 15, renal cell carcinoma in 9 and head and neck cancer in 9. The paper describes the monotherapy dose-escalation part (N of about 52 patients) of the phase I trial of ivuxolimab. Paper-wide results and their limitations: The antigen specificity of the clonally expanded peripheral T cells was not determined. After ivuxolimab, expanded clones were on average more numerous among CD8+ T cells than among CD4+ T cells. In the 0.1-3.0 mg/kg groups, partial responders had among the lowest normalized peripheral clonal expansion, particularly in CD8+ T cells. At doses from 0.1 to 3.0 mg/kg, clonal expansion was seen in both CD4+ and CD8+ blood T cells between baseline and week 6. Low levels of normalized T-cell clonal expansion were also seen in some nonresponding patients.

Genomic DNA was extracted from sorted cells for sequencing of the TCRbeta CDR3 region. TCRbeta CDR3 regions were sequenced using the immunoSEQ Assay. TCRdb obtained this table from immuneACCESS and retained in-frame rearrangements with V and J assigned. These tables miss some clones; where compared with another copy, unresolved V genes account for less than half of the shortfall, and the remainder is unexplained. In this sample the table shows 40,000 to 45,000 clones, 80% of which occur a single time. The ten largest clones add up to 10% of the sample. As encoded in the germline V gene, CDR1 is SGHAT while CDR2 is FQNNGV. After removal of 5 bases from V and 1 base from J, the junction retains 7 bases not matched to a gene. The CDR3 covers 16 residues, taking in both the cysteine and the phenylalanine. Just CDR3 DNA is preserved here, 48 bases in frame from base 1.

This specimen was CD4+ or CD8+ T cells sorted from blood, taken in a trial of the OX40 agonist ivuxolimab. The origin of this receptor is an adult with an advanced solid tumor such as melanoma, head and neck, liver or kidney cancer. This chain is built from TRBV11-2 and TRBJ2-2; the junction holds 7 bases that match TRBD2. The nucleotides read TGTGCCAGCAGCCCCAGTAGCGGGCTGAACACCGGGGAGCTGTTTTTT. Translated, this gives CASSPSSGLNTGELFF.